The 23 T cell receptor beta chains below come from one sample, sequenced in a study of blood T cell repertoires in COVID-19. Only in-frame clones appear in the TCRdb table, and some are missing; sequencing was by immunoSEQ multiplex PCR. The sample includes around 70,000 clones, approximately 80% of them seen just once. Sample: peripheral blood. These receptor sequences come from a woman aged 55-70 years with acute or convalescent COVID-19.

The rearrangement uses TRBV4-2 and TRBJ2-2, with a weak D call TRBD2 (7 bases). CDR1 and CDR2 from the germline V gene are LGHNA and YNFKEQ. CDR3 length equals 20 residues. V lost 2 bases and J lost 3, with 25 bases in between. CDR3 sequence reads: CASSQPIFGGPRRDTGELFF. The CDR3 DNA reads TGTGCCAGCAGCCAACCCATTTTCGGGGGGCCTCGGAGGGACACCGGGGAGCTGTTTTTT.

The genes are TRBV28 and TRBJ2-3; 9 bases match TRBD1. The germline V gene has CDR1 MDHEN and CDR2 SYDVKM. The V segment lost 7 bases and the J segment 2 bases; nucleotides outside the gene matches: 7. The CDR3 has 15 amino acids. In nucleotides, the CDR3 is TGTGCCAGCAAGAGTGGGACAGGGTACACAGATACGCAGTATTTT. Residues: CASKSGTGYTDTQYF.

CDR3 bases: TGTGCCAGCAGCCTACCCCGGGACAGAATCACCGGGGAGCTGTTTTTT. Amino acid sequence: CASSLPRDRITGELFF. This chain uses TRBV9 with TRBJ2-2, with 7 bases aligning to TRBD1. V lost 4 bases, J lost 4 bases, and 10 bases stayed unmatched. Germline V gene data show CDR1 as SGDLS and CDR2 as YYNGEE. CDR3 length: 16 amino acids.

CDR3 in amino acids: CASSDDRGSSPLHF. In nucleotides, the CDR3 is TGTGCCAGCAGTGATGACAGGGGGAGTTCACCCCTCCACTTT. The chain employs TRBV6-1 and TRBJ1-6, with TRBD1 matching over 9 bases. CDR1 and CDR2 (germline): MNHNS, SASEGT. Losses at the gene ends were 3 bases for V and 9 bases for J; bases not matched to a gene: 3. The CDR3 runs 14 residues.

To note about this clone: This sample includes further DNA sequences coding for the same CDR3. The V call is TRBV30, the J call TRBJ1-1; 7 bases fit TRBD1. The CDR3 sequence is 12 residues long. Trimming removed 2 bases from V and 6 bases from J; junction bases left unmatched: 3. From germline, CDR1 is GTSNPN and CDR2 SVGIG (reference sequence). DNA of the CDR3: TGTGCCTGGAGTCCAGGGGGGCCTGAAGCTTTCTTT. This codes for CAWSPGGPEAFF.

This clone occurred once. The rearrangement joins TRBV5-4 to TRBJ2-5; the D gene is possibly TRBD2 (6 bases). The V and J ends lost 4 bases and 4 bases respectively, with 11 bases between them. CDR1 is SGHNT and CDR2 is YYREEE in the germline V gene (reference sequence). The CDR3 contains 13 residues. CDR3 bases: TGTGCCAGCAGCCGAGAGGGAGGAGAGACCCAGTACTTC. This encodes CASSREGGETQYF.

The genes are TRBV10-3 and TRBJ2-1, with D perhaps matching TRBD2 (6 bases). This CDR3 comprises 14 residues. V lost 0 bases to trimming and J lost 9 bases, with 12 bases between them. Germline-derived CDR1 and CDR2 are ENHRY and SYGVKD. DNA for the CDR3: TGTGCCATCAGTGAGTCGGGACTCCTCGGTGAGCAGTTCTTC. Translation gives CAISESGLLGEQFF.

The CDR3 DNA is TGTGCCAGCAGCTCCCTCCCTTCAACTAGCTCCTACAATGAGCAGTTCTTC. Its translation is CASSSLPSTSSYNEQFF. The V gene is TRBV7-3, the J gene TRBJ2-1; a weak D match, TRBD2 (5 bases). The CDR3 runs to 17 residues. The germline V gene has CDR1 SGHTA and CDR2 FQGTGA. V was trimmed by 4 bases and J by 0 bases, leaving 16 bases between them.

The chain employs TRBV5-6 and TRBJ2-3; TRBD2 aligns across 12 bases. V shed 0 bases and J 4 bases; nucleotides not matched to a gene: 3. This CDR3 comprises 16 residues. Germline V gene lookup returns CDR1 SGHDT and CDR2 YYEEEE. The CDR3 reads CASSLVSSGGADTQYF. CDR3 coding DNA: TGTGCCAGCAGCTTGGTATCTAGCGGGGGGGCAGATACGCAGTATTTT.

This clone was detected a few times. V and J are TRBV19 and TRBJ1-4; 11 bases are shared with TRBD1. Germline CDR1 is LNHDA and CDR2 is SQIVND (reference sequence). Trimming removed 4 bases from V and 8 bases from J; junction bases left unmatched: 3. The CDR3 spans 14 residues. The CDR3 spells CASSKGQGAEKLFF. CDR3 nucleotide sequence: TGTGCCAGTAGTAAAGGACAGGGGGCGGAAAAACTGTTTTTT.

The chain carries TRBV19 and TRBJ1-5; the match to TRBD1 covers 7 bases. CDR1 is LNHDA, CDR2 SQIVND, per germline (reference sequence). The CDR3 totals 17 residues. V dropped 3 bases and J dropped 0; count of bases not matched to a gene: 8. In DNA, the CDR3 is TGTGCCAGTAGTATTCTAAGACAGGGTGGTAGCAATCAGCCCCAGCATTTT. Amino acids: CASSILRQGGSNQPQHF.

The J gene is TRBJ2-7, the V gene TRBV28, with D maybe TRBD2 (6 bases). With 5 bases removed from V and 3 bases from J, the gap between germline ends came to 20 bases. The germline V gene encodes CDR1 MDHEN and CDR2 SYDVKM. The CDR3 is 16 amino acids. CDR3 sequence (DNA): TGTGCCAGCAGTCTTGGGGGGTTAATCCCATTCTACGAGCAGTACTTC. Amino acids: CASSLGGLIPFYEQYF.

The chain combines TRBV18 with TRBJ1-5, with 9 bases lining up with TRBD1. Germline CDR1 is KGHSH and CDR2 is LQKENI. J was trimmed by 6 bases and V by 6 bases; bases with no gene match: 9. This CDR3 region has 15 residues. The CDR3 spells CASSTRGQGSQPQHF. The CDR3 region has the DNA TGTGCCAGCTCCACCCGGGGACAGGGCAGTCAGCCCCAGCATTTT.

This clone has more than one count but fewer than ten. This chain joins TRBV15 and TRBJ1-5; 9 bases are shared with TRBD1. This CDR3 contains 18 residues. V lost 0 bases to trimming and J lost 4 bases; unmatched junction nucleotides: 10. Germline V lookup: CDR1 LNHNV, CDR2 YYDKDF (reference sequence). The CDR3 DNA is TGTGCCACCAGCAGAGAGTTAGTCACAGGGGGCCTTAATCAGCCCCAGCATTTT. Its translation is CATSRELVTGGLNQPQHF.

V is TRBV9 and J is TRBJ2-3; 10 bases are a match to TRBD1. The V and J ends lost 2 bases and 0 bases, in that order; junction bases with no gene match: 9. Looked up from germline, CDR1 is SGDLS and CDR2 is YYNGEE. The CDR3 has 18 amino acids. The CDR3 loop is CASSVQRQGALSTDTQYF. CDR3 in DNA: TGTGCCAGCAGCGTCCAGAGACAGGGGGCGCTTAGCACAGATACGCAGTATTTT.

This chain connects TRBV28 to TRBJ1-2; 7 nucleotides agree with TRBD1. With V trimmed by 5 bases and J by 8 bases, 11 bases remained unmatched. The CDR3 consists of 14 residues. Germline V gene lookup returns CDR1 MDHEN and CDR2 SYDVKM. The CDR3 nucleotides read TGTGCCAGCAGTACCCTTAGACAGGGTCGCGGCTACACCTTC. It encodes CASSTLRQGRGYTF.

The table lists this clone with a few counts. The chain employs TRBV5-8 and TRBJ2-1; D gene uncertain. Deletions cut 0 bases from V and 9 bases from J, with 13 bases between. CDR1 SGHTS and CDR2 YDEGEE come from the germline V gene. The CDR3 has 14 amino acids. Written as DNA, the CDR3 is TGTGCCAGCAGCTTGGTGGCAGGTACCCGTGAGCAGTTCTTC. Its translation: CASSLVAGTREQFF.

This sequence joins TRBV6-2 or TRBV6-3 and TRBJ2-5; TRBD2 might be the D (6 bases). The germline CDR1 and CDR2 sequences are MNHEY and SVGEGT. The CDR3 loop spans 15 amino acids. V was clipped by 0 bases and J by 7 bases, with 15 bases between them. DNA for the CDR3: TGTGCCAGCAGTTACTCCCAGGACCTCGGGGGGACCCAGTACTTC. Protein sequence: CASSYSQDLGGTQYF.

The V gene is TRBV7-9, the J gene TRBJ2-1; the match to TRBD2 covers 14 bases. Unmatched junction bases numbered 3, after V lost 5 bases and J lost 3 bases. The CDR3 runs to 16 residues. In germline, CDR1 is SEHNR, CDR2 FQNEAQ (reference sequence). The DNA of the CDR3 is TGTGCCAGCAGCCGGACTAGCGGGGGGATCTACAATGAGCAGTTCTTC. This codes for CASSRTSGGIYNEQFF.

This chain uses TRBV9 with TRBJ1-2; TRBD1 aligns across 9 bases. J gave up 8 bases and V 4 bases, and 18 bases lay outside the gene matches. The CDR3 spans 17 residues. Germline V CDR1 and CDR2: SGDLS, YYNGEE. CDR3 bases: TGTGCCAGCAGCCCTTCGGGACAGGGAATAACTTCGGGGGGCTACACCTTC. This gives the protein CASSPSGQGITSGGYTF.

CDR3 coding DNA: TGTGCCAGAAGCTCTTCATACAGGATTCTAAACAATGAGCAGTTCTTC. As protein: CARSSSYRILNNEQFF. The chain couples TRBV5-3 to TRBJ2-1; maybe TRBD1 (5 bases). TRBV5-3 is flagged as an ORF with uncertain function. This CDR3 has 16 amino acids. The V end was cut by 3 bases, the J end by 5 bases, with 18 bases between.

The J gene is TRBJ1-1, the V gene TRBV2; D may be TRBD1 (5 bases). The V gene's germline CDR1 is SNHLY and CDR2 FYNNEI. V was trimmed by 4 bases and J by 0 bases, leaving 12 bases between them. The CDR3 contains 15 residues. CDR3 sequence (DNA): TGTGCCAGCAGTGGCCAAGGGGTCATGAACACTGAAGCTTTCTTT. Amino acids: CASSGQGVMNTEAFF.

The DNA of the CDR3 is TGTGCCAGCAGCTTCTGGGCAGGGCAGCACGAGCAGTACTTC. It yields the protein CASSFWAGQHEQYF. V gene TRBV7-9 combines with J gene TRBJ2-7; a weak D match, TRBD1 (5 bases). Trimming left V 3 bases short and J 5 bases short, with 14 bases between. The CDR3 length is 14 residues. The germline V gene encodes CDR1 SEHNR and CDR2 FQNEAQ (reference sequence).